This T cell receptor (beta chain) was sequenced in a study of T-cell reconstitution after alpha-beta-depleted transplantation in children. Unique molecular identifiers featured in how the TCRbeta library was prepared. MiXCR, applied by TCRdb to the PCR reads, yields one record per CDR3 protein. The data show some 590,000 distinct CDR3 sequences, under 12% seen once. With 4 bases removed from V and 0 bases from J, the gap between germline ends came to 12 bases. The CDR3 totals 16 residues. The germline V gene has CDR1 MNHEY and CDR2 SVGEGT. This clonotype appeared many times. The sample in question was PBMCs from the stem cell graft donor, obtained from the stem cell graft. The origin of this receptor is a human donor who donated a stem cell graft to a child with acute myeloid leukemia. The chain carries TRBV6-2 or TRBV6-3 and TRBJ2-2; D not resolved. The CDR3: CASSFVRRTNTGELFF. The CDR3 nucleotides read TGTGCCAGCAGTTTTGTGAGACGCACGAACACCGGGGAGCTGTTTTTT.